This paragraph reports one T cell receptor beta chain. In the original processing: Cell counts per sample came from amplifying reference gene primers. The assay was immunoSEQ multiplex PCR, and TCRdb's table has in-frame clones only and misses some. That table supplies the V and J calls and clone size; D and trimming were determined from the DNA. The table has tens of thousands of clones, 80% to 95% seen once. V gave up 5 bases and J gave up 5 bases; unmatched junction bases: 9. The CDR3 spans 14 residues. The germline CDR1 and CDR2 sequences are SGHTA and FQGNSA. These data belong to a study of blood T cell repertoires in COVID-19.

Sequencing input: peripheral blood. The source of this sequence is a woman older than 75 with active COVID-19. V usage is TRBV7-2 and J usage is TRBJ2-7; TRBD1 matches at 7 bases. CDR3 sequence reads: CASSRRQGSHEQYF. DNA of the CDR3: TGTGCCAGCAGCAGAAGACAGGGTAGCCACGAGCAGTACTTC.